This T cell receptor beta chain comes out of a study of breast tumors, draining lymph nodes, adjacent tissues. Samples came from axillary lymph nodes draining the breast cancer. Germline trimming cut 10 bases from V and 3 bases from J; bases unmatched to any gene: 2. The CDR3 sequence is 11 residues long. Germline V gene data show CDR1 as ENHRY and CDR2 as SYGVKD. The sample holds a few counts of this clonotype. Its matching antigen is unknown. Study results and limitations: Tumor and nontumor repertoires were significantly more similar in luminal-like than in basal-like breast cancer. Tumors had less TCR diversity than lymph nodes, more than nontumor tissue.

MiXCR, applied by TCRdb to the multiplex PCR reads, yields one record per CDR3 protein. The sample consists of approximately 210,000 distinct CDR3 sequences, under 40% of them appearing once. The receptor's source is a female donor with breast cancer. Some clones in this sample may be carry-over from other donors' samples. The sample consisted of axillary lymph node tissue. The V and J genes are TRBV10-3 and TRBJ2-7; TRBD1 agrees at 8 bases. CDR3 protein: CATGQGYEQYF. The CDR3 DNA reads as TGTGCCACTGGACAGGGCTACGAGCAGTACTTC.